The 27 T cell receptor beta chains presented below share a single source sample, sequenced in a study of graft-versus-host responses after intestinal transplantation. Assay used: immunoSEQ multiplex PCR; TCRdb lists only in-frame clones, some missing. Of 75,000 to 100,000 clones detected, around 90% appear once; the ten largest clones hold around 16%. Sample: PBMCs, taken 450 to 480 days after intestinal transplant. These receptors were obtained from a human patient who received an intestinal transplant, so some T cells may come from the graft donor.

The CDR3 DNA reads as TGTGCCAGCAGCCCAATAATACCGACCGGGACAGGGGCCTCCAATGAGCAGTTCTTC. Translation: CASSPIIPTGTGASNEQFF. V is TRBV7-6 and J is TRBJ2-1, with 10 bases fitting TRBD1. The ends lost 5 bases at V and 6 bases at J; junction bases unmatched: 19. Germline-derived CDR1 and CDR2 are SGHVS and FNYEAQ. This CDR3 has 19 amino acids.

The gene calls are TRBV18 and TRBJ2-3, with 10 bases aligning to TRBD2. The trim removed 3 bases at V and 1 base at J, leaving 1 base unmatched. CDR1 is KGHSH, CDR2 LQKENI, per germline. The CDR3 runs 15 residues. CDR3: CASSPGTSGTDTQYF. For the CDR3, the DNA is TGTGCCAGCTCACCCGGGACTAGCGGCACAGATACGCAGTATTTT.

This sequence joins TRBV15 and TRBJ1-5; possible D gene TRBD1, 5 bases. Germline lookup yields CDR1 LNHNV and CDR2 YYDKDF (reference sequence). The CDR3 sequence is 14 residues long. V was trimmed by 4 bases and J by 7 bases, leaving 14 bases between them. The CDR3 nucleotides are TGTGCCACCAGCATGGGGACCGGGGTGCAGCCCCAGCATTTT. It translates to CATSMGTGVQPQHF.

The genes are TRBV6-5 and TRBJ2-7; D gene unclear. There are 14 residues in the CDR3. Germline lookup yields CDR1 MNHEY and CDR2 SVGAGI. V was clipped by 5 bases and J by 0 bases, with 11 bases between them. The CDR3 nucleotides read TGTGCCAGCAGTCCACAGCTGAGCTCCTACGAGCAGTACTTC. Its protein is CASSPQLSSYEQYF.

V usage is TRBV7-6 and J usage is TRBJ2-3; TRBD1 aligns across 12 bases. CDR1 is SGHVS, CDR2 FNYEAQ, per germline. The length of the CDR3 is 16 residues. Germline trimming cut 4 bases from V and 5 bases from J; bases unmatched to any gene: 7. For the CDR3, the DNA is TGTGCCAGCAGCTCTTACGGGACAGGGGGCGGAGATACGCAGTATTTT. Protein: CASSSYGTGGGDTQYF.

V usage is TRBV2 and J usage is TRBJ2-3; D possibly corresponds to TRBD1 (6 bases). The CDR3 is 13 amino acids. Germline assignment: CDR1 SNHLY and CDR2 FYNNEI. Deletions cut 4 bases from V and 5 bases from J, with 10 bases between. In DNA, the CDR3 is TGTGCCAGCAGTGTGGGGGCGGGAGATACGCAGTATTTT. Translating it yields CASSVGAGDTQYF.

This rearrangement joins TRBV6-5 to TRBJ1-1, with D maybe TRBD1 (6 bases). CDR3 size: 15 residues. From germline, CDR1 is MNHEY and CDR2 SVGAGI. Deletions cut 7 bases from V and 0 bases from J, with 15 bases between. The CDR3 reads CASTLGGSMNTEAFF. The CDR3 DNA reads TGTGCCAGCACCCTAGGGGGGTCAATGAACACTGAAGCTTTCTTT.

The gene calls are TRBV5-4 and TRBJ1-1; 10 positions match TRBD1. The trim removed 4 bases at V and 2 bases at J, leaving 17 bases unmatched. The length of the CDR3 is 19 residues. The germline gives CDR1 SGHNT, CDR2 YYREEE (reference sequence). The CDR3 sequence is CASSRFAGQGRVSNTEAFF. The DNA for the CDR3 is TGTGCCAGCAGCCGCTTTGCGGGACAGGGGAGGGTAAGCAACACTGAAGCTTTCTTT.

This rearrangement joins TRBV10-3 to TRBJ2-5; TRBD1 aligns across 9 bases. From germline, CDR1 is ENHRY and CDR2 SYGVKD. The CDR3 length is 12 residues. The junction had 0 bases not matched to a gene; V was cut back by 6 bases and J by 4 bases. The DNA of the CDR3 is TGTGCCATCAGGGGACAGGGAGAGACCCAGTACTTC. Translation: CAIRGQGETQYF.

V usage is TRBV15 and J usage is TRBJ2-1, with TRBD1 identical over 8 bases. Trimming cost V 4 bases and J 7 bases; bases outside gene matches: 9. The CDR3 runs 15 residues. Germline V lookup: CDR1 LNHNV, CDR2 YYDKDF (reference sequence). In DNA form, the CDR3 reads TGTGCCACCAGCACGAGAAGGGACAGGAAGAATGAGCAGTTCTTC. The encoded protein is CATSTRRDRKNEQFF.

The rearrangement joins TRBV9 to TRBJ2-2; perhaps D is TRBD1 or TRBD2 (5 bases each). CDR1 is SGDLS, CDR2 YYNGEE, per germline. The CDR3 consists of 15 residues. V dropped 6 bases and J dropped 1 base, with 13 bases sitting between them. CDR3 nucleotide sequence: TGTGCCAGCACCCAGTGGGGGAAGAACACCGGGGAGCTGTTTTTT. It translates to CASTQWGKNTGELFF.

V is TRBV4-1 and J is TRBJ1-1; no firm D call. V lost 4 bases and J lost 5, with 8 bases in between. Per germline, CDR1 MGHRA and CDR2 YSYEKL. CDR3 size: 12 residues. CDR3 residues: CASSRAGTEAFF. CDR3 DNA: TGCGCCAGCAGCCGCGCCGGGACTGAAGCTTTCTTT.

A word on this clone: Its ends do not fully match the called genes, so a read error is possible. This chain connects TRBV6-5 to TRBJ1-1, with D maybe TRBD1 (6 bases). Germline V CDR1 and CDR2: MNHEY, SVGAGI. This CDR3 contains 15 residues. CDR3 DNA sequence: TGTGCCGGCAGTTACGGATGGGGGGCGCGGGGTGAAGCTTTCTTT. Amino acid sequence: CAGSYGWGARGEAFF.

The V gene is TRBV6-6, the J gene TRBJ2-1, with D possibly being TRBD2 (7 bases). The CDR3 is made up of 13 amino acids. CDR1 is MNHNY, CDR2 SVGAGI, per germline (reference sequence). Deletions cut 2 bases from V and 6 bases from J, with 8 bases between. The CDR3 DNA sequence: TGTGCCAGCAGTTACCGGGGGGCCAATGAGCAGTTCTTC. It specifies CASSYRGANEQFF.

The rearrangement links TRBV23-1 to TRBJ2-2; 7 nucleotides align to TRBD2. TRBV23-1 belongs to the ORF category, with a function that is uncertain. With 11 bases clipped from V and 1 base from J, the junction kept 19 bases outside the gene matches. CDR3 length equals 18 residues. This chain's CDR3 is CAAIFSILADKNTGELFF. Here the CDR3 DNA reads TGCGCCGCCATTTTCAGTATCCTAGCGGACAAGAACACCGGGGAGCTGTTTTTT.

Only one count was recorded for this clone. This chain uses TRBV19 with TRBJ2-7, with 9 bases aligning to TRBD1. This CDR3 is 13 amino acids long. The germline gives CDR1 LNHDA, CDR2 SQIVND (reference sequence). V lost 5 bases to trimming and J lost 5 bases; unmatched junction nucleotides: 4. For the CDR3, the DNA is TGTGCCAGTAGTGACAGGGGGGTGCACGAGCAGTACTTC. Its translation: CASSDRGVHEQYF.

The rearrangement joins TRBV28 to TRBJ1-2; no clear D gene. Germline assignment: CDR1 MDHEN and CDR2 SYDVKM. V was clipped by 6 bases and J by 4 bases, with 6 bases between them. The length of the CDR3 is 11 residues. The CDR3 protein is CASSTSYGYTF. The CDR3 DNA is TGTGCCAGCAGCACCTCCTATGGCTACACCTTC.

This chain uses TRBV4-1 with TRBJ2-3, with 7 bases matching TRBD2. Germline CDR1 reads MGHRA; CDR2 reads YSYEKL. V lost 0 bases to trimming and J lost 2 bases; unmatched junction nucleotides: 14. The CDR3 has 19 amino acids. The CDR3 DNA sequence: TGCGCCAGCAGCCAAGATGACACCATCAGACTAGCCCACACAGATACGCAGTATTTT. It yields the protein CASSQDDTIRLAHTDTQYF.

V is TRBV5-6 and J is TRBJ1-1; no clear D. The V gene lost 4 bases and the J gene lost 0 bases, with 4 bases spanning the gap. The CDR3 totals 12 residues. The germline V gene has CDR1 SGHDT and CDR2 YYEEEE. The CDR3 DNA reads TGTGCCAGCAGCAGTATGAACACTGAAGCTTTCTTT. This sequence encodes CASSSMNTEAFF.

The chain joins TRBV6-5 to TRBJ2-7; 7 bases are a match to TRBD1. The CDR3 extends over 15 amino acids. With 6 bases clipped from V and 0 bases from J, the junction kept 8 bases outside the gene matches. Germline assignment: CDR1 MNHEY and CDR2 SVGAGI. This chain's CDR3 is CASSPDRLVSYEQYF. The CDR3 DNA is TGTGCCAGCAGCCCGGACAGGTTGGTCTCCTACGAGCAGTACTTC.

The chain recombines TRBV7-8 with TRBJ2-7; possible D gene TRBD1, 6 bases. V gave up 5 bases and J gave up 3 bases, with 11 bases separating them. CDR3 length: 13 residues. CDR1 SGHVS and CDR2 FQNEAQ come from the germline V gene. The CDR3 DNA reads as TGTGCCAGCAGCGCAGACAGGCACTACGAGCAGTACTTC. Its protein is CASSADRHYEQYF.

The chain employs TRBV5-1 and TRBJ2-5, with D possibly matching TRBD2 (6 bases). V shed 6 bases and J shed 1 base, with 10 bases lying between them. Per germline, CDR1 SGHRS and CDR2 YFSETQ. This CDR3 spans 13 amino acids. The CDR3 here is CASTGVGQETQYF. As DNA, the CDR3 is TGCGCCAGCACGGGAGTAGGCCAAGAGACCCAGTACTTC.

The V gene is TRBV18, the J gene TRBJ1-4; no clear D gene. Germline V lookup: CDR1 KGHSH, CDR2 LQKENI. The CDR3 covers 14 residues. V was clipped by 3 bases and J by 4 bases, with 9 bases between them. This chain's CDR3 is CASSPDGSNEKLFF. DNA of the CDR3: TGTGCCAGCTCACCCGACGGCAGTAATGAAAAACTGTTTTTT.

The gene calls are TRBV10-3 and TRBJ2-2; TRBD2 agrees at 8 bases. Germline values: CDR1 ENHRY, CDR2 SYGVKD. The V gene end was trimmed by 2 bases and the J gene end by 0 bases; junction bases not matched to a gene: 5. The CDR3 extends over 17 amino acids. In DNA form, the CDR3 reads TGTGCCATCAGTGAGAGCCGGGGGGGGACGAACACCGGGGAGCTGTTTTTT. It specifies CAISESRGGTNTGELFF.

This chain joins TRBV27 and TRBJ2-2; D remains ambiguous. This CDR3 contains 14 residues. Germline CDR1 is MNHEY and CDR2 is SMNVEV (reference sequence). Trimming took off 7 bases at V and 2 bases at J, with 11 bases between the two ends. The chain's CDR3 is CASKRAGNTGELFF. DNA of the CDR3: TGTGCCAGCAAACGGGCAGGTAACACCGGGGAGCTGTTTTTT.

The chain recombines TRBV21-1 with TRBJ2-7; the tabulated D call, TRBD2, remains unverified against the DNA. TRBV21-1 is listed as a pseudogene. There are 12 residues in the CDR3. The CDR3 DNA reads as TGTGCCATCCCGACTCTTAGCGGGACGCAGTACTTC. It codes for CAIPTLSGTQYF.

The chain is built from TRBV18 and TRBJ2-7; the match to TRBD1 covers 7 bases. The length of the CDR3 is 14 residues. Germline loops: CDR1 KGHSH, CDR2 LQKENI. V lost 3 bases and J lost 3; bases outside the gene matches: 5. This CDR3 reads CASSPPDRDYEQYF. The CDR3 DNA follows: TGTGCCAGCTCACCTCCTGACAGGGACTACGAGCAGTACTTC.